One and the same sample provided the 2 T cell receptor beta chains below, sequenced in a study of T cell changes during pregnancy in multiple sclerosis. Measured with immunoSEQ multiplex PCR; TCRdb has only the in-frame clones, and not every one. The sample consists of about 83,000 clones, about nine tenths of them appearing once. The specimen was PBMCs, collected in the first trimester of pregnancy. The origin of the receptors is a female donor in good health, serving as a control in a pregnancy study. Some clones in this sample may be carry-over from other donors' samples.

The chain employs TRBV19 and TRBJ1-1, with 9 nucleotides matching TRBD1. With 5 bases clipped from V and 3 bases from J, the junction kept 7 bases outside the gene matches. The CDR3 loop spans 15 amino acids. Per germline, CDR1 LNHDA and CDR2 SQIVND (reference sequence). CDR3 in amino acids: CASSPRDRDDTEAFF. In DNA, the CDR3 is TGTGCCAGTAGTCCGCGGGACAGGGATGACACTGAAGCTTTCTTT.

The gene calls are TRBV6-1 and TRBJ1-1, with D unclear. Germline loops: CDR1 MNHNS, CDR2 SASEGT. The ends were cut back, 2 bases at V and 0 bases at J, with 10 bases in the middle. This CDR3 comprises 15 residues. The CDR3 nucleotides are TGTGCCAGCAGTGAATTAGCAGTCATGAACACTGAAGCTTTCTTT. Amino acid sequence: CASSELAVMNTEAFF.